A selection of T cell receptor beta chains follows, all from one sample in a study of T-cell memory formation after mild COVID-19. TCRdb re-analysed the 5' RACE reads in MiXCR, keeping a single row per CDR3 protein. The sample consists of roughly 130,000 distinct CDR3 sequences, roughly 15% of them appearing once. The source material was PBMCs or a T cell subset sorted from them (not recorded which). Every receptor here comes from an adult woman who had mild COVID-19 (a few samples of this study predate the infection). Cell type and time point are not known. Both conserved end residues are part of each CDR3.

TRBV7-2	TRBJ2-5	CASSEGLAGVRGQETQYF
TRBV27	TRBJ2-1	CASSIRVTPYNEQFF
TRBV12-3/TRBV12-4	TRBJ1-6	CASTRQGHSPLHF
TRBV7-9	TRBJ1-1	CASRGVNGNTEAFF
TRBV9	TRBJ2-5	CASSVRTSGRTETQYF
TRBV16	TRBJ2-7	CASSDRAGEQYF
TRBV29-1	TRBJ2-4	CSVDDRGKNIQYF
TRBV7-9	TRBJ1-2	CASSVTGDGYTF
TRBV5-1	TRBJ2-5	CASSSRTSEETQYF
TRBV12-3/TRBV12-4	TRBJ2-7	CASSDSNEQYF
TRBV5-1	TRBJ2-1	CASSLNTDYNEQFF
TRBV7-9	TRBJ2-2	CASSLAMGEAGELFF
TRBV7-8	TRBJ1-4	CASSLGPEGNEKLFF
TRBV7-9	TRBJ2-7	CASSASGSSYEQYF
TRBV4-1	TRBJ1-6	CASSQPLDSLEDSPLHF
TRBV7-9	TRBJ1-5	CASSPMGASNQPQHF
TRBV19	TRBJ2-7	CASSVDRHSYEQYF
TRBV19	TRBJ1-2	CASSTTRANADGYTF
TRBV7-9	TRBJ2-1	CASSPASKQFF
TRBV24-1	TRBJ1-5	CATSDPWRNRGDQPQHF
TRBV12-3/TRBV12-4	TRBJ2-7	CASRRGLGTGVEQYF
TRBV19	TRBJ2-7	CASSYKGEQYF
TRBV27	TRBJ2-6	CASSLRSGANVLTF
TRBV3-1	TRBJ2-5	CASSQGPAGAQETQYF
TRBV3-1	TRBJ2-3	CASRWTGSTDTQYF
TRBV5-6	TRBJ2-7	CASSGDQGWHEQYF
TRBV5-1	TRBJ2-1	CASSPGALAGGNEQFF
TRBV2	TRBJ2-4	CASREAGGDKNIQYF
TRBV7-2	TRBJ2-3	CASSRPITDTQYF
TRBV7-3	TRBJ2-3	CASSLLASGGGGTDTQYF
TRBV10-3	TRBJ2-4	CAISASSGLAKNIQYF
TRBV6-5	TRBJ2-1	CASSYPESNEQFF
TRBV5-1	TRBJ1-6	CASSLYERQGNSPLHF
TRBV10-3	TRBJ2-2	CAISDVGTQQNTGELFF
TRBV29-1	TRBJ2-5	CSVRRVGGETQYF
TRBV20-1	.	CSARETGGVGQPQYF
TRBV7-2	TRBJ2-1	CASSLAGLAYNEQFF